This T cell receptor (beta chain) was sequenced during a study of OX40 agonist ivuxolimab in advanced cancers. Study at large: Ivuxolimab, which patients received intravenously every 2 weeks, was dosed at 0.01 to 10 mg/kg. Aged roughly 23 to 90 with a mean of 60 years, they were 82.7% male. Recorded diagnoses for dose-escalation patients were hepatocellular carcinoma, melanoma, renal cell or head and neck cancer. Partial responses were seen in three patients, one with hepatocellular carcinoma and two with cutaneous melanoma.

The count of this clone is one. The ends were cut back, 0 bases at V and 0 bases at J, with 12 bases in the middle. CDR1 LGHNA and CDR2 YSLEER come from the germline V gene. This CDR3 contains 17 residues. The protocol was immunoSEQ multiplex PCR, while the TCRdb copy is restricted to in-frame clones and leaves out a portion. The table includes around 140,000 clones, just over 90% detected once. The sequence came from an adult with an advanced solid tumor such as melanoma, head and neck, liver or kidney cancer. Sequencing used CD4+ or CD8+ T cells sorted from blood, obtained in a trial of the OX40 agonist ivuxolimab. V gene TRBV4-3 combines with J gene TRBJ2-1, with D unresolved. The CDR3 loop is CASSQDGAWSSYNEQFF. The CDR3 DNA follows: TGCGCCAGCAGCCAAGACGGAGCTTGGAGCTCCTACAATGAGCAGTTCTTC.